The 5 T cell receptor beta chains below were found in one sample sequenced in a study of blood T cell repertoires in COVID-19. Repertoires were generated with immunoSEQ multiplex PCR, while TCRdb's copy carries only in-frame clones and drops some. Counted here are about 140,000 clones, around 79% occurring once; the ten biggest clones make up roughly 3.6%. Sequencing used peripheral blood. The receptors stem from a man in his fifties or sixties with acute or convalescent COVID-19.

The chain combines TRBV27 with TRBJ2-2; TRBD2 matches 8 bases. After removal of 2 bases from V and 4 bases from J, the junction contained 6 bases not matched to a gene. Germline V gene sequence: CDR1 MNHEY, CDR2 SMNVEV (reference sequence). There are 16 residues in the CDR3. The DNA for the CDR3 is TGTGCCAGCAGTTTAGGAGGCGGGAGGATCACCGGGGAGCTGTTTTTT. Amino acid sequence: CASSLGGGRITGELFF.

This clone came up a few times. The CDR3, as DNA: TGTGCCAGCAGTTACATGCGGGAGAAAGTAAATGAGCAGTTCTTC. Translating it yields CASSYMREKVNEQFF. This rearrangement joins TRBV6-7 to TRBJ2-1; TRBD2 matches 7 bases. TRBV6-7 is identified as an open reading frame with a role that is uncertain. The CDR3 extends over 15 amino acids. Trimming at V came to 2 bases and at J to 7 bases, leaving 8 bases not matched to a gene.

This chain connects TRBV7-9 to TRBJ2-1; 11 nucleotides agree with TRBD2. CDR1 and CDR2 from the germline V gene are SEHNR and FQNEAQ (reference sequence). There are 16 residues in the CDR3. The V segment lost 5 bases and the J segment 4 bases; nucleotides outside the gene matches: 7. The CDR3 DNA is TGTGCCAGCAGCCCAAGAGGGACTAGCGGATACAATGAGCAGTTCTTC. It is translated as CASSPRGTSGYNEQFF.

The chain joins TRBV9 to TRBJ2-3; perhaps TRBD2 as D (5 bases). CDR3 length equals 13 residues. In germline, CDR1 is SGDLS, CDR2 YYNGEE. V dropped 5 bases and J dropped 3 bases, with 10 bases sitting between them. CDR3 in DNA: TGTGCCAGCAGTGACGGAGGAACAGATACGCAGTATTTT. Encoded protein: CASSDGGTDTQYF.

This clone appeared a single time. J is TRBJ2-7 and V is TRBV30; 9 nucleotides align to TRBD2. J gave up 1 base and V 7 bases, and 5 bases lay outside the gene matches. This CDR3 has 13 amino acids. Germline V CDR1 and CDR2: GTSNPN, SVGIG (reference sequence). The CDR3 spells CASGLAGSYEQYF. DNA of the CDR3: TGTGCCTCCGGCCTAGCGGGATCCTACGAGCAGTACTTC.